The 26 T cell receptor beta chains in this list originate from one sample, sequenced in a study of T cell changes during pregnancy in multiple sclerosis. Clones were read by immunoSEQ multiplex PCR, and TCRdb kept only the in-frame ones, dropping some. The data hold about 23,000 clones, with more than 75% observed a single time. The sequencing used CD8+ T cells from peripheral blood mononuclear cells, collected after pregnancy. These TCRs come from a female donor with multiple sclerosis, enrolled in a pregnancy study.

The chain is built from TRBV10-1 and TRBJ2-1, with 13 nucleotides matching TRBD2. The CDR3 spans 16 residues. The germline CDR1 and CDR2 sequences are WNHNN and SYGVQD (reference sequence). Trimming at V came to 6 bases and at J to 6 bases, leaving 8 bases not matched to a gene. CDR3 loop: CASSRTSGRSFNEQFF. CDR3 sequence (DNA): TGCGCCAGCAGCCGGACTAGCGGGAGAAGCTTCAATGAGCAGTTCTTC.

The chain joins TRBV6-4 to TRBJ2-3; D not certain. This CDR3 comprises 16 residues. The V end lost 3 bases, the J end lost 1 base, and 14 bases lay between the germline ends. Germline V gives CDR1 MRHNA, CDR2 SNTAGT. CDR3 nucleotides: TGTGCCAGCAGTGATGGTTCATCCTCGGGCACAGATACGCAGTATTTT. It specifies CASSDGSSSGTDTQYF.

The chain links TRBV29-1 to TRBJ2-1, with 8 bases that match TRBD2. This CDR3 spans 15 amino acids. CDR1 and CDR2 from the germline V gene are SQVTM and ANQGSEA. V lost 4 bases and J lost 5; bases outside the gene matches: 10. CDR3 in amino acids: CSVVAGRTANNEQFF. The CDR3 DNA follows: TGCAGCGTTGTAGCGGGAAGAACCGCAAACAATGAGCAGTTCTTC.

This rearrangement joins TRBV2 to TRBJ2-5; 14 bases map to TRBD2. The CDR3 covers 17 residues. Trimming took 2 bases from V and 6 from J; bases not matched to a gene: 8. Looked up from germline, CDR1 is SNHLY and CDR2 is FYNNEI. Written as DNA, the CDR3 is TGTGCCAGCAGTGAATTGGGACTAGCGGGAGCGAAACAGACCCAGTACTTC. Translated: CASSELGLAGAKQTQYF.

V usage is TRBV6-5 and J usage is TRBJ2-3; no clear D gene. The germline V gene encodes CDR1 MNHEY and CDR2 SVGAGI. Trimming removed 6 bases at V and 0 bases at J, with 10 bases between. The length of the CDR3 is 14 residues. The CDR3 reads CASSQRKSTDTQYF. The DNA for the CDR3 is TGTGCCAGCAGCCAGCGCAAAAGCACAGATACGCAGTATTTT.

The CDR3 region is CASSISWTGGIRNEQFF. The CDR3 DNA sequence: TGTGCCAGTAGTATATCCTGGACAGGGGGCATTAGGAATGAGCAGTTCTTC. The rearrangement uses TRBV19 and TRBJ2-1, with TRBD1 matching 11 bases. CDR1 and CDR2 from the germline V gene are LNHDA and SQIVND (reference sequence). V was pared by 2 bases and J by 7 bases, with 10 bases of the junction left unmatched. The CDR3 totals 17 residues.

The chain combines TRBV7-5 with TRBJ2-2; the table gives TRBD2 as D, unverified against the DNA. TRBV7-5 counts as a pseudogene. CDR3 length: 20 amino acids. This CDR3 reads CVRSRELAGGFLGNTGELFF. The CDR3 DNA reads TGTGTCAGAAGCCGGGAACTAGCGGGAGGTTTTTTAGGGAACACCGGGGAGCTGTTTTTT.

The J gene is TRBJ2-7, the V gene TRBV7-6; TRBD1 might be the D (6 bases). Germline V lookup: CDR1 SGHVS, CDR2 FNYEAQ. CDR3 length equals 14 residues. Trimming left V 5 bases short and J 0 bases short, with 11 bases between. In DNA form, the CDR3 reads TGTGCCAGCAGCCCTGACAGGATCTCCTACGAGCAGTACTTC. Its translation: CASSPDRISYEQYF. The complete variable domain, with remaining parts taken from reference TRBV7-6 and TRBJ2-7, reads GAGVSQSPRYKVTKRGQDVALRCDPISGHVSLYWYRQALGQGPEFLTYFNYEAQQDKSGLPNDRFSAERPEGSISTLTIQRTEQRDSAMYRCASSPDRISYEQYFGPGTRLTVT.

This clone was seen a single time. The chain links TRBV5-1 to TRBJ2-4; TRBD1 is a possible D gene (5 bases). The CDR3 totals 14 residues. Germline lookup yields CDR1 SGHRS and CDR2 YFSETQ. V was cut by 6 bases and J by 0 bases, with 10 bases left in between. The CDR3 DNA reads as TGCGCCAGCAATGACAGCCCAGCCAAAAACATTCAGTACTTC. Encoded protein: CASNDSPAKNIQYF.

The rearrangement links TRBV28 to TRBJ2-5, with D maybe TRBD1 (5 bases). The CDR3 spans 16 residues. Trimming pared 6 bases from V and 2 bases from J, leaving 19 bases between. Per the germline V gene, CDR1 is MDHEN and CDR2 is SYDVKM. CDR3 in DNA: TGTGCCAGCAGCCATGAACCAGGGTCCTTTCAAGAGACCCAGTACTTC. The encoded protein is CASSHEPGSFQETQYF.

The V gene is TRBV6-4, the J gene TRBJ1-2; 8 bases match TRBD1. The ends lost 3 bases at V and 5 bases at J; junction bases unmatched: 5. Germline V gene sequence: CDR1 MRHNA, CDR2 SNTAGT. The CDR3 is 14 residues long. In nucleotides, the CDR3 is TGTGCCAGCAGTGAAGGACAGGGAAAGTATGGCTACACCTTC. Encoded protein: CASSEGQGKYGYTF.

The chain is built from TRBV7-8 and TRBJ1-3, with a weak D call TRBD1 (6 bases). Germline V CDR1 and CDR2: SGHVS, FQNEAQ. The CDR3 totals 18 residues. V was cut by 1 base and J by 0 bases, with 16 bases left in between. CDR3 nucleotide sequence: TGTGCCAGCAGCTTAGAGACAGGCTCCATTCTCTCTGGAAACACCATATATTTT. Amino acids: CASSLETGSILSGNTIYF.

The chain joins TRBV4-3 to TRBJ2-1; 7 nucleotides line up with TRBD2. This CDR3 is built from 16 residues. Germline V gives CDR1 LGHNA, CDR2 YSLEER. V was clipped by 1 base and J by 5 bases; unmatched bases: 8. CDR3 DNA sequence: TGCGCCAGCAGCCAAGGTTTTAGCGGGCCCCACAATGAGCAGTTCTTC. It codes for CASSQGFSGPHNEQFF.

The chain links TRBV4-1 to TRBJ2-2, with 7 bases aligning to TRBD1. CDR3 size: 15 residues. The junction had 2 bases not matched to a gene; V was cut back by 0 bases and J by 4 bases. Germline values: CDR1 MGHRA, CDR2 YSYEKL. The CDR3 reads CASSQEGTVTGELFF. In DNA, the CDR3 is TGCGCCAGCAGCCAAGAAGGGACAGTCACCGGGGAGCTGTTTTTT.

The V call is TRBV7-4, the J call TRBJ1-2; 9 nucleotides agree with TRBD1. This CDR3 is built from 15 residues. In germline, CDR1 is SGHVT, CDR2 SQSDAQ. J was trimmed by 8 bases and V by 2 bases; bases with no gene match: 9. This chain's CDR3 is CASSLKSGQGNGYTF. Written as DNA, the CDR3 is TGTGCCAGCAGCTTAAAGTCGGGACAGGGAAACGGCTACACCTTC.

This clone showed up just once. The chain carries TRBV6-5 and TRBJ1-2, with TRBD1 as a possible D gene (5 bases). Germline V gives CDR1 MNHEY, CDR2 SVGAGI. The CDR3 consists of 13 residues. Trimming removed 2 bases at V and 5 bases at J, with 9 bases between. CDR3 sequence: CASSYQGSYGYTF. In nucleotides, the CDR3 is TGTGCCAGCAGTTACCAGGGTTCTTATGGCTACACCTTC.

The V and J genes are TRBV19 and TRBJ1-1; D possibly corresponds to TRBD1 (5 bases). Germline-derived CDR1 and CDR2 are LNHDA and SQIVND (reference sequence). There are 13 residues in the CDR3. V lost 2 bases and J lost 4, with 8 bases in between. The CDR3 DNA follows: TGTGCCAGTAGTATATGGCAGGGCACTGAAGCTTTCTTT. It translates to CASSIWQGTEAFF.

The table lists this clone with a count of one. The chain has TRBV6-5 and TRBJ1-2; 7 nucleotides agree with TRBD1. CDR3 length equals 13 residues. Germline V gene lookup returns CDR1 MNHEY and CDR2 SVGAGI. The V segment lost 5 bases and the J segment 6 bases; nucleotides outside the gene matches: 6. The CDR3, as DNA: TGTGCCAGCAGTACAGACAGGGTTAATGGCTACACCTTC. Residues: CASSTDRVNGYTF.

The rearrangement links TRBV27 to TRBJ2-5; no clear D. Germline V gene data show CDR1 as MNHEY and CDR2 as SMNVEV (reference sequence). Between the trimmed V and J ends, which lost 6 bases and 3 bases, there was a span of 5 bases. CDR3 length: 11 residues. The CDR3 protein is CASSPKETQYF. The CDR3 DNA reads TGTGCCAGCAGCCCAAAAGAGACCCAGTACTTC.

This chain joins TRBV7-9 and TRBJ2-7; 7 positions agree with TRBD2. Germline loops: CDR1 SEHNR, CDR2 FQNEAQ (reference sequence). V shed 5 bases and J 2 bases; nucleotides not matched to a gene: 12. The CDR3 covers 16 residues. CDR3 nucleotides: TGTGCCAGCAGCCCTAGGGCGGCTAGCGGAACCTACGAGCAGTACTTC. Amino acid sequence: CASSPRAASGTYEQYF.

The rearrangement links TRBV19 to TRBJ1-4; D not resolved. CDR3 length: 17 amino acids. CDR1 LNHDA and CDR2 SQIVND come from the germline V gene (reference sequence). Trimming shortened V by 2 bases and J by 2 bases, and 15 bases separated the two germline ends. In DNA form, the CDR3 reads TGTGCCAGTAGTATAATTCACAGCCCCATTACTAATGAAAAACTGTTTTTT. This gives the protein CASSIIHSPITNEKLFF. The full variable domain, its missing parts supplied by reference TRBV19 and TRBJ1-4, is DGGITQSPKYLFRKEGQNVTLSCEQNLNHDAMYWYRQDPGQGLRLIYYSQIVNDFQKGDIAEGYSVSREKKESFPLTVTSAQKNPTAFYLCASSIIHSPITNEKLFFGSGTQLSVL.

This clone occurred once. DNA of the CDR3: TGCAGCGGCAGGTTCTCCTACGAGCAGTACTTC. Amino acid sequence: CSGRFSYEQYF. The chain is built from TRBV20-1 and TRBJ2-7; unclear D gene. The CDR3 length is 11 residues. Germline CDR1 reads DFQATT; CDR2 reads SNEGSKA (reference sequence).

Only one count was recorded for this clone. CDR3 in amino acids: CAISDDRHPYGYTF. Here the CDR3 DNA reads TGTGCCATCAGTGACGACAGACACCCATATGGCTACACCTTC. V usage is TRBV10-3 and J usage is TRBJ1-2; the D gene is possibly TRBD1 (5 bases). V lost 3 bases, J lost 5 bases, and 13 bases lay in between. The CDR3 runs to 14 residues. Germline assignment: CDR1 ENHRY and CDR2 SYGVKD.

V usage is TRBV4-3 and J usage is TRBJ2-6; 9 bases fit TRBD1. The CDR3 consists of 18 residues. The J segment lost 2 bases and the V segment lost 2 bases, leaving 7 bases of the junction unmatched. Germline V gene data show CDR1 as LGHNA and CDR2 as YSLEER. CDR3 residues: CASSQWEQGATGANVLTF. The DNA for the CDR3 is TGCGCCAGCAGCCAATGGGAACAGGGGGCTACTGGGGCCAACGTCCTGACTTTC.

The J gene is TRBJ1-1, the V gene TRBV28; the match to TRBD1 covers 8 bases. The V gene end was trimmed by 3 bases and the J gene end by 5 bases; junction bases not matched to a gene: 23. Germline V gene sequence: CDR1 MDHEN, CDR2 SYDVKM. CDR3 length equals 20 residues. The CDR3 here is CASSFSPSFRGRDLWTEAFF. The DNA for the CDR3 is TGTGCCAGCAGTTTTTCGCCGAGTTTCAGGGGGCGGGACCTTTGGACTGAAGCTTTCTTT.

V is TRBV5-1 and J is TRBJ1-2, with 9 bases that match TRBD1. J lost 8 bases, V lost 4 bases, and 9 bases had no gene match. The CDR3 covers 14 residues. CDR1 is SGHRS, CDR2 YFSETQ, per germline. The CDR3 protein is CASSPGTGSMGYTF. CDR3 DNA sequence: TGCGCCAGCAGCCCTGGGACAGGGAGTATGGGCTACACCTTC.